Sample share makes the clone carrying this T cell receptor beta chain medium-sized. With 2 bases removed from V and 1 base from J, the gap between germline ends came to 11 bases. Germline V CDR1 and CDR2: SQVTM, ANQGSEA. There are 14 residues in the CDR3. The sample comes from a study of human T cells and chemical hapten exposure. Time point reported: patch test 2, 6 weeks after DPC sensitization. Treatment indicated: therapeutic diphenylcyclopropenone sensitization with weekly scalp DPC. One entry per CDR3 protein, called by TCRdb with MiXCR from the RACE reads. The sample lists around 69,000 distinct CDR3 sequences, 8.5% occurring once.

This sequence joins TRBV29-1 and TRBJ1-1; D is unclear. Sequencing used whole blood, obtained in connection with sensitization to the hapten diphenylcyclopropenone (DPC). The clonotype comes from a woman between 50 and 59 years old with alopecia areata. Some clones in this sample may be carry-over from other donors' samples. The DNA of the CDR3 is TGCAGCGTTGAACCCCCCGCGAGGAACACTGAAGCTTTCTTT. Translated: CSVEPPARNTEAFF.